This TCR beta chain was recorded in a study of blood T cells in healthy people across ages. General study findings and limits: Donor CMV status, an unknown factor, possibly confounded changes in expanded clonotypes. Among long-lived donors, naive CD4+ cells were more numerous and diversity higher than in aged donors.

This CDR3 comprises 13 residues. With V trimmed by 5 bases and J by 5 bases, 7 bases remained unmatched. Germline V gene lookup returns CDR1 SGHKS and CDR2 YYEKEE (reference sequence). Primed by a sample-barcoded 5' primer and a J-beta primer mix, a second PCR proceeded for 7 to 11 cycles. Every sample produced at least 3 million CDR3-containing paired-end reads. TCRdb used MiXCR to reprocess the 5' RACE reads, holding one entry per CDR3 protein. The table has nearly 800,000 distinct CDR3 sequences, 56% seen once. As concerns this clonotype: Its antigen remains unidentified.

Specimen: blood. This sequence joins TRBV5-5 and TRBJ2-7; 7 nucleotides line up with TRBD1. The TCR was taken from a man in his forties or fifties in good health. The CDR3 region has the DNA TGTGCCAGCAGTCTCGTCACAGGGGACGAGCAGTACTTC. This encodes CASSLVTGDEQYF.